This TCR beta chain was documented in a study of blood T cells in healthy people across ages. Germline V gene sequence: CDR1 LNHNV, CDR2 YYDKDF (reference sequence). The CDR3 contains 15 residues. Trimming left V 0 bases short and J 3 bases short, with 12 bases between. With a J-beta primer mix and a sample-barcoded 5' primer, a second PCR ran roughly 7 to 11 cycles. TCRdb reprocessed the 5' RACE reads via MiXCR and lists one record per CDR3 protein. This table has about 970,000 distinct CDR3 sequences, about 53% appearing once. Concerning this clonotype: Its target is not known.

The study's findings and limits: Researchers deemed the diversity estimates from one million T cells underestimates.

Caucasian, healthy and from Russia, the donors were aged between about 6 and 90. The clonotype originates from an older woman in good health. The genes are TRBV15 and TRBJ2-7; D is perhaps TRBD2 (6 bases). Material: blood. The chain's CDR3 is CATSRDRGTYYEQYF. In DNA form, the CDR3 reads TGTGCCACCAGCAGAGATCGGGGGACTTACTACGAGCAGTACTTC.